This T cell receptor beta chain was observed in a study of T-cell memory formation after mild COVID-19. In TCRdb, the 5' RACE reads were re-called with MiXCR into one record per CDR3 protein. The repertoire holds 560,000 or so distinct CDR3 sequences, with 17% as singletons. This CDR3 spans 20 amino acids. V was cut by 6 bases and J by 0 bases, with 30 bases left in between. This receptor was obtained from an adult woman who had mild COVID-19 (a few samples of this study predate the infection). Cell type and time point are not known. Sequencing input: PBMCs or a T cell subset sorted from them (not recorded which). This chain uses TRBV12-3 or TRBV12-4 with TRBJ2-7, with D perhaps TRBD2 (7 bases). The CDR3 region is CASSSNLRGGPDHHSYEQYF. CDR3 sequence (DNA): TGTGCCAGCAGCTCCAACTTACGCGGGGGCCCGGACCACCACTCCTACGAGCAGTACTTC.